Reported below is one T cell receptor (beta chain). This sample is drawn from a study of blood T cell repertoires in COVID-19. V gave up 0 bases and J gave up 0 bases, with 18 bases separating them. The CDR3 contains 20 residues. Germline loops: CDR1 SGHDN, CDR2 FVKESK. Libraries were prepared by immunoSEQ multiplex PCR; TCRdb keeps only in-frame clonotypes and omits some of them. The data hold some 330,000 clones, with 65% to 90% observed a single time. Participants reported their clinical history, and cohort assignment relied on those reports. The chain combines TRBV14 with TRBJ2-6, with D maybe TRBD1 (6 bases). The receptor was isolated from a young man who had recovered from COVID-19. Input material: PBMCs or T cells enriched from blood (not recorded which). CDR3 residues: CASSQDQFAGADSGANVLTF. The CDR3 DNA follows: TGTGCCAGCAGCCAAGATCAGTTCGCAGGGGCCGACTCTGGGGCCAACGTCCTGACTTTC.